The 6 T cell receptor beta chains below all came from one sample that was sequenced in a study of T cell responses to AZD1222 COVID-19 vaccine. Repertoires were generated with immunoSEQ multiplex PCR, while TCRdb's copy carries only in-frame clones and drops some. There are approximately 190,000 clones in the sample; roughly 93% occur only once, and 7% to 9.5% lies in the top ten. This sample comprised peripheral blood, obtained on day 0 of AZD1222 vaccination. These receptor sequences come from an adult in good health.

The chain combines TRBV29-1 with TRBJ2-7; 7 bases align to TRBD1. The CDR3 runs to 12 residues. V shed 2 bases, J shed 6 bases, and the junction held 4 bases outside the gene matches. The germline CDR1 and CDR2 sequences are SQVTM and ANQGSEA. CDR3 nucleotide sequence: TGCAGCGTTGAATTAGCAGGGGGCGAGCAGTACTTC. It is translated as CSVELAGGEQYF.

The chain carries TRBV30 and TRBJ1-2; D remains unclear. V was cut by 8 bases and J by 7 bases, with 14 bases left in between. The germline CDR1 and CDR2 sequences are GTSNPN and SVGIG (reference sequence). This CDR3 is 11 amino acids long. As DNA, the CDR3 is TGTGCCGGAAATGAGGGCAGTGGCTACACCTTC. The encoded protein is CAGNEGSGYTF. Variable domain in full (rest from reference TRBV30 and TRBJ1-2): SQTIHQWPATLVQPVGSPLSLECTVEGTSNPNLYWYRQAAGRGLQLLFYSVGIGQISSEVPQNLSASRPQDRQFILSSKKLLLSDSGFYLCAGNEGSGYTFGSGTRLTVV.

The V call is TRBV5-5, the J call TRBJ2-3; D might be TRBD2 (6 bases). There are 16 residues in the CDR3. Germline values: CDR1 SGHKS, CDR2 YYEKEE (reference sequence). Trimming cost V 1 base and J 5 bases, with 17 bases left between them. CDR3 in DNA: TGTGCCAGCAGCTTGTTTTTCGTCCTGGGGGGAGATACGCAGTATTTT. Translating it yields CASSLFFVLGGDTQYF.

The CDR3: CASSFQGGYAYEQYF. CDR3 nucleotides: TGTGCCAGCAGCTTTCAGGGGGGTTACGCCTACGAGCAGTACTTC. The J gene is TRBJ2-7, the V gene TRBV5-8; D might be TRBD1 (7 bases). V lost 2 bases and J 2 bases, leaving 14 bases between the germline ends. Germline CDR1 is SGHTS and CDR2 is YDEGEE. The CDR3 spans 15 residues. Based on the CDR3 plus reference TRBV5-8 and TRBJ2-7, the full variable domain is EAGVTQSPTHLIKTRGQQATLRCSPISGHTSVYWYQQALGLGLQFLLWYDEGEERNRGNFPPRFSGRQFPNYSSELNVNALELEDSALYLCASSFQGGYAYEQYFGPGTRLTVT.

The chain is built from TRBV29-1 and TRBJ1-1, with 10 bases fitting TRBD1. V was clipped by 7 bases and J by 10 bases; unmatched bases: 3. CDR3 length equals 10 residues. Germline V gives CDR1 SQVTM, CDR2 ANQGSEA. CDR3 sequence: CSGWDRGAFF. CDR3 nucleotide sequence: TGCAGCGGATGGGACAGGGGAGCTTTCTTT.

The chain is built from TRBV27 and TRBJ2-1; a weak D match, TRBD2 (5 bases). V gave up 4 bases and J gave up 14 bases, with 15 bases separating them. Germline V gene lookup returns CDR1 MNHEY and CDR2 SMNVEV (reference sequence). This CDR3 is 12 amino acids long. The CDR3 nucleotides are TGTGCCAGCAGTTCCGGACTTGGAAAGGAGTTCTTC. Translated, it gives CASSSGLGKEFF.